This TCR beta chain was observed in a study of beta chain features in type 1 diabetes. The study, taken as a whole, reports: The study left unresolved whether HLA type influences TCRB rearrangement. Among patients, naive, central memory and Treg TCRB repertoires appeared more similar than among healthy donors.

This clone has more than one count but fewer than ten. Its specificity is unknown. A sort by CD45RO/CCR7/CD25/CD127/CD95/CD27 yielded CD4+ naive, central memory, regulatory and stem cell-like memory cells. The isolated RNA, all of it, was reverse transcribed, so expressed TCRB transcripts were what got sequenced. The table came from immunoSEQ multiplex PCR; TCRdb's copy has only in-frame clones and leaves some out. The sample yields roughly 290,000 clones, approximately 8.1% seen once. The V end lost 4 bases, the J end lost 0 bases, and 16 bases lay between the germline ends. CDR3 length: 17 amino acids. Per the germline V gene, CDR1 is LNHDA and CDR2 is SQIVND (reference sequence).

The TCR was taken from a woman younger than 30 in good health. The V and J genes are TRBV19 and TRBJ1-5; D gene ambiguous. Specimen: central memory CD4+ T cells from blood. The CDR3 region is CASSRRRTAYSNQPQHF. DNA for the CDR3: TGTGCCAGTAGTAGGCGCAGGACGGCCTATAGCAATCAGCCCCAGCATTTT.